This TCR beta chain was identified in a study of OX40 agonist ivuxolimab in advanced cancers. For the study at large: In three patients, partial responses were observed, one with hepatocellular carcinoma and two with cutaneous melanoma. Overall study results and limits: The study found among the lowest clonal expansion in partial responders at 0.1-3.0 mg/kg.

V lost 8 bases and J lost 0, with 16 bases in between. Germline lookup yields CDR1 MNHNS and CDR2 SASEGT. CDR3 length: 15 residues. A remark on this clone: Its antigen remains unknown.

The method was immunoSEQ multiplex PCR; TCRdb's version includes in-frame clones alone and lacks a portion of them. The profile shows roughly 95,000 clones, about nine tenths of them singletons. This rearrangement joins TRBV6-1 to TRBJ1-1; possibly TRBD1 for D (6 bases). The source of this sequence is an adult with an advanced solid tumor such as melanoma, head and neck, liver or kidney cancer. This material consisted of CD4+ or CD8+ T cells sorted from blood, taken in a trial of the OX40 agonist ivuxolimab. The CDR3 region is CASLRGSAMNTEAFF. CDR3 nucleotide sequence: TGTGCCAGCCTAAGGGGGAGCGCAATGAACACTGAAGCTTTCTTT.